This T cell receptor beta chain is drawn from a study of blood T cell repertoires in COVID-19 (dated by TCRdb to 2019 to 2021). Looking at the study overall: Collaborator samples came from the United States, Italy and Spain and covered acute and convalescent phases of COVID-19. The repertoires were made available in a free public database intended to serve as a resource for research on the immune response to SARS-CoV-2. Samples were obtained from the ongoing ImmuneRACE study (first 160 participants) and from about 1,300 subjects provided by 6 global collaborators. HLA class I and class II types, where available, came from metadata supplied by the sample provider rather than from assay-based typing. The material from the prospective study consisted of cDNA or gDNA derived from T cells, B-cell-depleted T cells, or PBMCs. A de-identified subject ID, COVID-19 status, age in years and sex were almost always included in the sample metadata. Subjects who had been exposed to COVID-19, were actively infected with it, or had recovered from it provided the deeply sampled blood TCRbeta repertoires that made up the dataset. General study outcomes and caveats: How much clinical and demographic metadata was included differed by source and by participant, and the metadata was provided uncurated.

Note on this clone: Its antigen is currently not known. The sample holds no much larger clone one base away, and base qualities are not on file.

In Seattle, one collaborating source enrolled patients while the infection was active and tracked those patients longitudinally over the course of disease. Whole blood was collected in K2EDTA tubes by collaborating institutions according to the institutions' own protocols. For TCRbeta analysis, collaborator samples were shipped as frozen whole blood, as isolated PBMCs, or as DNA extracted from either sample type. TCRbeta CDR3 regions were amplified from genomic DNA using the immunoSEQ Assay, a bias-controlled multiplex PCR. Concerning the study's data processing: The number of nucleated cells in each sample was estimated by amplification of reference gene primers within the assay. Sequence reads were collapsed and filtered to measure the absolute abundance of every unique TCRbeta CDR3 rearrangement. For each sample, productive Simpson clonality was calculated by taking the square root of Simpson's diversity index across productive rearrangements. TCRdb carries this immuneACCESS record with in-frame sequences only. Its versions omit some clonotypes, under half of them owing to an unresolved V gene in the studies checked, with the rest unexplained. V, J and clone size are those of that table, while D and trimming were read from the DNA. The sample contains around 120,000 clones, 90% of them found a single time. The ten largest make up roughly 4% of the sample.

The CDR3 contains 16 residues, cysteine and phenylalanine counted. Only the CDR3 part of the read is kept: 48 bases, read in frame from the first base. In the germline V gene, CDR1 corresponds to SGDLS and CDR2 to YYNGEE. The junction shows trimming of 0 bases on V and 6 bases on J, and the gene matches do not reach 7 bases of it. This receptor was obtained from a woman between 55 and 75 years old with COVID-19, enrolled during active disease. This chain is built from TRBV9 and TRBJ2-2, with 8 bases in between that match TRBD2. The sequencing sample was made of peripheral blood. DNA sequence: TGTGCCAGCAGCGTAGTGGGCGGGGGGCCGTCCGGGGAGCTGTTTTTT. It is translated as CASSVVGGGPSGELFF.